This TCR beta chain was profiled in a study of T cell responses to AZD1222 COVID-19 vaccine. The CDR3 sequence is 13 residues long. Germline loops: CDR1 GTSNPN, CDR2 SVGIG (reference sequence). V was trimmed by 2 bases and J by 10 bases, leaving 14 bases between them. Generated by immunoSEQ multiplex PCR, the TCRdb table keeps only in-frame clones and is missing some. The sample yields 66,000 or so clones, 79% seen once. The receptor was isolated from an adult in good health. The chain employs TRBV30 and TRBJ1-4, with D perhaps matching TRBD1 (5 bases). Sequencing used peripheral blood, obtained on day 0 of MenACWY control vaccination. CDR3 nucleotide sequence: TGTGCCTGGAGTCAGGGTCTTGGCGGAAAACTGTTTTTT. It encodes CAWSQGLGGKLFF.